This passage covers 11 T cell receptor beta chains from one sample sequenced in a study of identical twins. TCRdb processed the 5' RACE reads anew with MiXCR; each CDR3 protein has one entry. In the table there are around 1.7 million distinct CDR3 sequences, 32% of which are singletons. The sample consisted of cord blood. The receptors derive from a newborn girl in good health.

The chain has TRBV12-3 or TRBV12-4 and TRBJ2-3, with 10 nucleotides matching TRBD1. The junction had 13 bases not matched to a gene; V was cut back by 8 bases and J by 2 bases. The CDR3 contains 17 residues. The CDR3 bases are TGTGCCAGCTTTAAGGGACCCGGGACAGGGGACACAGATACGCAGTATTTT. The encoded protein is CASFKGPGTGDTDTQYF.

The V gene is TRBV6-1, the J gene TRBJ2-7; either TRBD1 or TRBD2 may fit D (5 bases each). Trimming removed 2 bases at V and 4 bases at J, with 18 bases between. The CDR3 is 16 amino acids. The germline gives CDR1 MNHNS, CDR2 SASEGT. CDR3 sequence: CASSENPGSGSYEQYF. CDR3 sequence (DNA): TGTGCCAGCAGTGAAAACCCGGGGTCAGGGTCTTACGAGCAGTACTTC.

The chain combines TRBV20-1 with TRBJ2-5, with D perhaps TRBD1 or TRBD2 (5 bases each). The J call may be wrong; the DNA end is better matched by TRBJ2-7. The CDR3 runs to 14 residues. Per the germline V gene, CDR1 is DFQATT and CDR2 is SNEGSKA (reference sequence). Here the CDR3 DNA reads TGCAGTGCTAGATCCCCGGGACCCCCCTACGAGCAGTACTTC. Its translation is CSARSPGPPYEQYF.

A few counts support this clonotype. This chain joins TRBV18 and TRBJ2-5, with 11 bases fitting TRBD2. J lost 2 bases, V lost 2 bases, and 4 bases had no gene match. The germline V gene has CDR1 KGHSH and CDR2 LQKENI. This CDR3 is 16 amino acids long. The CDR3 nucleotides read TGTGCCAGCTCACCATTGGGACTAGCGGTTCAAGAGACCCAGTACTTC. Translated, it gives CASSPLGLAVQETQYF.

This clonotype has only a few counts. This chain connects TRBV6-6 to TRBJ1-2; TRBD1 might be the D (6 bases). The V gene's germline CDR1 is MNHNY and CDR2 SVGAGI (reference sequence). The CDR3 contains 15 residues. Deletions cut 2 bases from V and 7 bases from J, with 17 bases between. In nucleotides, the CDR3 is TGTGCCAGCAGTTACCCCACGCTCAGGGGAGGTGGCTACACCTTC. Its protein is CASSYPTLRGGGYTF.

The chain has TRBV13 and TRBJ2-2; perhaps TRBD2 as D (6 bases). This CDR3 contains 16 residues. V was clipped by 2 bases and J by 4 bases, with 14 bases between them. In germline, CDR1 is PRHDT, CDR2 FYEKMQ (reference sequence). This chain's CDR3 is CASSLYPSASTGELFF. The CDR3 DNA reads as TGTGCCAGCAGCTTATACCCTAGCGCATCCACCGGGGAGCTGTTTTTT.

This clonotype has just a few counts. The chain uses TRBV2 and TRBJ2-7; no firm D call. CDR1 and CDR2 from the germline V gene are SNHLY and FYNNEI. This CDR3 comprises 12 residues. The V end lost 7 bases, the J end lost 3 bases, and 10 bases lay between the germline ends. In nucleotides, the CDR3 is TGTGCCAGCACTCCGCTTTTCTACGAGCAGTACTTC. Translated: CASTPLFYEQYF.

The chain joins TRBV11-2 to TRBJ2-2; D gene uncertain. There are 13 residues in the CDR3. Trimming removed 7 bases at V and 4 bases at J, with 10 bases between. CDR1 is SGHAT, CDR2 FQNNGV, per germline. CDR3 sequence (DNA): TGTGCCAGCACCACTTTTGGCACCGGGGAGCTGTTTTTT. The encoded protein is CASTTFGTGELFF.

CDR3 nucleotide sequence: TGTGCCAGCAGTCAGGGACAGGTCCGAGAGACCCAGTACTTC. Amino acid sequence: CASSQGQVRETQYF. This sequence joins TRBV12-3 or TRBV12-4 and TRBJ2-5; TRBD1 matches 8 bases. The CDR3 contains 14 residues. The V gene end was trimmed by 5 bases and the J gene end by 4 bases; junction bases not matched to a gene: 6.

The chain joins TRBV12-3 or TRBV12-4 to TRBJ1-5; D is unclear. Trimming took off 6 bases at V and 0 bases at J, with 21 bases between the two ends. This CDR3 is 18 amino acids long. CDR3 coding DNA: TGTGCCAGCAGCCCACCCGGAAACCGGCCTTATAGCAATCAGCCCCAGCATTTT. This sequence encodes CASSPPGNRPYSNQPQHF.

The chain links TRBV6-5 to TRBJ2-3; possible D gene TRBD2, 7 bases. From germline, CDR1 is MNHEY and CDR2 SVGAGI. The germline V and J ends were trimmed by 7 bases and 0 bases, with 17 bases remaining between them. CDR3 length equals 16 residues. The CDR3 nucleotides are TGTGCCAGCACTCCAAAGGGGGGGATTAGCACAGATACGCAGTATTTT. Its translation: CASTPKGGISTDTQYF.